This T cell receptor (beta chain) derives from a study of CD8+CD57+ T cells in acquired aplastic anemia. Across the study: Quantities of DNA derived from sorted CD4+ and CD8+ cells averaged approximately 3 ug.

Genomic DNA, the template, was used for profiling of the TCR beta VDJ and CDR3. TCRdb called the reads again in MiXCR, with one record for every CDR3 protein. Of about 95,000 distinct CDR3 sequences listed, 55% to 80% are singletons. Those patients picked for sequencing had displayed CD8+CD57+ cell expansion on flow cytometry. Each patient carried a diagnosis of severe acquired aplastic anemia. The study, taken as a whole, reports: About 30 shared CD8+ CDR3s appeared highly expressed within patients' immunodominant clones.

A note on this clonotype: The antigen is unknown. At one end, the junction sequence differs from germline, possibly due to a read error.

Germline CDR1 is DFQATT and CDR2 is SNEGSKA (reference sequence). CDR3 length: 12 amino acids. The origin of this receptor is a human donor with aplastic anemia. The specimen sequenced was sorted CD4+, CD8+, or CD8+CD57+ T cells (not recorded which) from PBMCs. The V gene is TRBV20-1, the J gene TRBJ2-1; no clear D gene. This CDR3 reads CSARGADNERFF. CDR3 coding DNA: TGCAGTGCTAGAGGGGCCGACAATGAGCGGTTCTTC.